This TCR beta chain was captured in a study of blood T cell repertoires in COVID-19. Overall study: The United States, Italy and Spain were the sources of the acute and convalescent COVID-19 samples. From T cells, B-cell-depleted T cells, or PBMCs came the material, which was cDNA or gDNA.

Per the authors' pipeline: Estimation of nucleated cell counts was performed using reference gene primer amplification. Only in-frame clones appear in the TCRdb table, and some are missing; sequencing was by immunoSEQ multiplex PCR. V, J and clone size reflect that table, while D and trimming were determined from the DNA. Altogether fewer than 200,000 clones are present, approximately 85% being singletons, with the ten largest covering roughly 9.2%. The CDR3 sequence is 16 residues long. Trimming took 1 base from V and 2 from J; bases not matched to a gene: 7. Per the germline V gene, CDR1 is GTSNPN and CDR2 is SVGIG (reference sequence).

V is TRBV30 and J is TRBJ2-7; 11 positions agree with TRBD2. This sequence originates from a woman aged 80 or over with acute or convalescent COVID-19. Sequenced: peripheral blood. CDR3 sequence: CAWSGLAGGYPYEQYF. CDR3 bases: TGTGCCTGGAGTGGGCTAGCGGGAGGCTACCCCTACGAGCAGTACTTC.